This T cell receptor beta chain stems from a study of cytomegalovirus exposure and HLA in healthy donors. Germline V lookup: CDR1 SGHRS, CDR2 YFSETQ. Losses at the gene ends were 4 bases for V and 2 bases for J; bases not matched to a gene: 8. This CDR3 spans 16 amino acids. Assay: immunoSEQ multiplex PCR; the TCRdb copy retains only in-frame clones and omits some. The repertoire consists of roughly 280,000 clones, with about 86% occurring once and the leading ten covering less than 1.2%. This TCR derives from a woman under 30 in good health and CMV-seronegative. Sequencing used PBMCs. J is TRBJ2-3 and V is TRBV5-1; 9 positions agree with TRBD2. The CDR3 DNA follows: TGCGCCAGCAGCCGAGAGGGGACTAGCTACACAGATACGCAGTATTTT. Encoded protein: CASSREGTSYTDTQYF.